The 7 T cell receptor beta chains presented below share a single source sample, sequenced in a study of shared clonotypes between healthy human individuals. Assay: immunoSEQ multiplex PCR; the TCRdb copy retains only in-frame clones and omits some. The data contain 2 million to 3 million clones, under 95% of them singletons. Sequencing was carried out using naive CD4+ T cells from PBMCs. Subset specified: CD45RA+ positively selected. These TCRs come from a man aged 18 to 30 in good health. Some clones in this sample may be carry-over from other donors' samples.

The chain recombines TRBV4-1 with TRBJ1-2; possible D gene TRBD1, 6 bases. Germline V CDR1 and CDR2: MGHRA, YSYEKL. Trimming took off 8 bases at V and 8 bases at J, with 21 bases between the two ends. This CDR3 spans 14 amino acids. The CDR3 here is CASSVTNRARGYTF. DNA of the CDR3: TGCGCCAGCTCCGTCACCAACAGGGCACGAGGCTACACCTTC.

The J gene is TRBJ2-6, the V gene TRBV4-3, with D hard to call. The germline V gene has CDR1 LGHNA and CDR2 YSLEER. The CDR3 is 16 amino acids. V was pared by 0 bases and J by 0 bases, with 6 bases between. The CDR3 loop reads CASSQDWDSGANVLTF. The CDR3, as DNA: TGCGCCAGCAGCCAAGATTGGGACTCTGGGGCCAACGTCCTGACTTTC.

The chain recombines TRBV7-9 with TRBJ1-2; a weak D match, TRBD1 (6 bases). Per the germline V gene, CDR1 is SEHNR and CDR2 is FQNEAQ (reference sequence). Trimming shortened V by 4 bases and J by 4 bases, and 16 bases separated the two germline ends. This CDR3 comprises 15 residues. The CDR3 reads CASSSTGTFGYGYTF. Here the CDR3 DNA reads TGTGCCAGCAGCTCGACAGGAACCTTTGGCTATGGCTACACCTTC.

CDR3 protein: CASSTRLATSYNEQFF. The CDR3 DNA reads TGTGCCAGTAGTACCCGTTTAGCCACGTCCTACAATGAGCAGTTCTTC. J is TRBJ2-1 and V is TRBV19; D gene ambiguous. Trimming cost V 4 bases and J 1 base, with 14 bases left between them. Germline V lookup: CDR1 LNHDA, CDR2 SQIVND (reference sequence). The CDR3 length is 16 residues.

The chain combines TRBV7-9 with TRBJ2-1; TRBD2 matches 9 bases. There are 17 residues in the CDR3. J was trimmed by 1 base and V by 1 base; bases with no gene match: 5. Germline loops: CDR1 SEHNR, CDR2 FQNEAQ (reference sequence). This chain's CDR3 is CASSLGLAGTSYNEQFF. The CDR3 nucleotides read TGTGCCAGCAGCTTAGGCCTAGCGGGAACGTCCTACAATGAGCAGTTCTTC.

CDR3 sequence (DNA): TGCGCCAGCAGCTTTACACAGGGCCCTGGAAACACCATATATTTT. This codes for CASSFTQGPGNTIYF. The chain employs TRBV5-1 and TRBJ1-3, with D tentatively TRBD1 (6 bases). The CDR3 is made up of 15 amino acids. Germline V lookup: CDR1 SGHRS, CDR2 YFSETQ. The V and J ends lost 2 bases and 2 bases respectively, with 11 bases between them.

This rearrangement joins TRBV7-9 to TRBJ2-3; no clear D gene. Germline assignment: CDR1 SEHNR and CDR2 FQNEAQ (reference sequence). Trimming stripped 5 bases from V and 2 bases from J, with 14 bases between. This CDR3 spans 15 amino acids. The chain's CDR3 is CASSKPPGYTDTQYF. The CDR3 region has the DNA TGTGCCAGCAGCAAGCCTCCGGGCTACACAGATACGCAGTATTTT.